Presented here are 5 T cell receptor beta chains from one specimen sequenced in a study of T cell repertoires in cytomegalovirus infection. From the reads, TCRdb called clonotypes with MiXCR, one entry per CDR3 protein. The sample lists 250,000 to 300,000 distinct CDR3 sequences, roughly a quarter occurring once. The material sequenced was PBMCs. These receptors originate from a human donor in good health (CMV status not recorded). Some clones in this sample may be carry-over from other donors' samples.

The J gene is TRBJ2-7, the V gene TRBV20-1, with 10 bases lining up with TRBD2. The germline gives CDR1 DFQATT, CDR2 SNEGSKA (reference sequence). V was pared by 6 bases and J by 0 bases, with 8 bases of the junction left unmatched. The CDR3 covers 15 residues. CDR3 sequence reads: CSAPLAGARSYEQYF. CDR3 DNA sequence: TGCAGTGCCCCTCTAGCGGGGGCTCGCTCCTACGAGCAGTACTTC.

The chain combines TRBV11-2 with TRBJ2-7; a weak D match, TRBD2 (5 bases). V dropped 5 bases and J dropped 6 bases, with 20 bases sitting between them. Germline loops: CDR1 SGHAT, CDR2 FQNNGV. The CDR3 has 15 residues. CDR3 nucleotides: TGTGCCAGCAGCCCATCTAGCAAAGGTTTAAGCGAGCAGTACTTC. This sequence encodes CASSPSSKGLSEQYF.

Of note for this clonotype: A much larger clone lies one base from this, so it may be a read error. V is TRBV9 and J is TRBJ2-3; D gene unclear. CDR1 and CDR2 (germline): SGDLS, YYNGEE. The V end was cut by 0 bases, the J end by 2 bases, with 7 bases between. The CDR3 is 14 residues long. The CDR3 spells CASSVEVYTDTQYF. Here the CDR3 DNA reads TGTGCCAGCAGCGTAGAGGTCTACACAGATACGCAGTATTTT.

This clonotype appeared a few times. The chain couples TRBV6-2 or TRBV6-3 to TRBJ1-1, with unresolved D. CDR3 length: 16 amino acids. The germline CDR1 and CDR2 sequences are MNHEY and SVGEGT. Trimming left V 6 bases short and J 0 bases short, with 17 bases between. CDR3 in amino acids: CASSPQHPVMNTEAFF. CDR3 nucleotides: TGTGCCAGCAGCCCTCAGCATCCGGTCATGAACACTGAAGCTTTCTTT.

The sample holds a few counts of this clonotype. The DNA of the CDR3 is TGTGCCAGCAGCTTGGTCCTCGGTACTAGTTCACCCCTCCACTTT. Protein sequence: CASSLVLGTSSPLHF. The genes are TRBV5-5 and TRBJ1-6; D remains unclear. Between the trimmed V and J ends, which lost 0 bases and 9 bases, there was a span of 13 bases. CDR1 and CDR2 from the germline V gene are SGHKS and YYEKEE (reference sequence). The CDR3 is 15 amino acids.